These T cell receptor beta chains were read from a single sample in a study of HIV-infected patients and healthy controls. MiXCR, applied by TCRdb to the 5' RACE reads, yields one record per CDR3 protein. The data hold 4,000 to 4,500 distinct CDR3 sequences, with 13% observed a single time. Source: blood, taken before antiretroviral therapy. All receptors derive from an adult with HIV infection. Both conserved end residues are part of each CDR3. Fields, in order: V gene, clone size, J gene, D gene, CDR3 protein. The D gene is left open where the match is weak. For some rows the clone size is stated as once, few or many, or as a class when expanded; others skip it.

TRBV7-9	few	TRBJ2-3	.	CASEDTDTQYF
TRBV20-1	medium-sized	TRBJ2-5	TRBD2	CSASYLAGGETQYF
TRBV20-1	many	TRBJ2-1	.	CSARVVVRGTFF
TRBV14	many	TRBJ1-2	.	CASSQTGHGYTF
TRBV20-1	many	TRBJ2-1	.	CSAEEGAMRLFF
TRBV5-1	few	TRBJ1-4	.	CASSFGTVNEKLFF
TRBV10-3	medium-sized	TRBJ1-5	TRBD1	CAISDRGQGGNQPQHF
TRBV6-1	medium-sized	TRBJ1-5	.	CASSEGLTPARNNQPQHF
TRBV3-1	.	TRBJ1-1	.	CASSWINTEAFF
TRBV11-2	medium-sized	TRBJ2-2	.	CASSLPGPDGELFF
TRBV20-1	.	TRBJ2-3	.	CSAEEGSRTDTQYF
TRBV29-1	few	TRBJ2-5	TRBD2	CSVGTGSGRQETQYF
TRBV7-9	.	TRBJ1-2	TRBD1	CASSGQLLQLYGYTF